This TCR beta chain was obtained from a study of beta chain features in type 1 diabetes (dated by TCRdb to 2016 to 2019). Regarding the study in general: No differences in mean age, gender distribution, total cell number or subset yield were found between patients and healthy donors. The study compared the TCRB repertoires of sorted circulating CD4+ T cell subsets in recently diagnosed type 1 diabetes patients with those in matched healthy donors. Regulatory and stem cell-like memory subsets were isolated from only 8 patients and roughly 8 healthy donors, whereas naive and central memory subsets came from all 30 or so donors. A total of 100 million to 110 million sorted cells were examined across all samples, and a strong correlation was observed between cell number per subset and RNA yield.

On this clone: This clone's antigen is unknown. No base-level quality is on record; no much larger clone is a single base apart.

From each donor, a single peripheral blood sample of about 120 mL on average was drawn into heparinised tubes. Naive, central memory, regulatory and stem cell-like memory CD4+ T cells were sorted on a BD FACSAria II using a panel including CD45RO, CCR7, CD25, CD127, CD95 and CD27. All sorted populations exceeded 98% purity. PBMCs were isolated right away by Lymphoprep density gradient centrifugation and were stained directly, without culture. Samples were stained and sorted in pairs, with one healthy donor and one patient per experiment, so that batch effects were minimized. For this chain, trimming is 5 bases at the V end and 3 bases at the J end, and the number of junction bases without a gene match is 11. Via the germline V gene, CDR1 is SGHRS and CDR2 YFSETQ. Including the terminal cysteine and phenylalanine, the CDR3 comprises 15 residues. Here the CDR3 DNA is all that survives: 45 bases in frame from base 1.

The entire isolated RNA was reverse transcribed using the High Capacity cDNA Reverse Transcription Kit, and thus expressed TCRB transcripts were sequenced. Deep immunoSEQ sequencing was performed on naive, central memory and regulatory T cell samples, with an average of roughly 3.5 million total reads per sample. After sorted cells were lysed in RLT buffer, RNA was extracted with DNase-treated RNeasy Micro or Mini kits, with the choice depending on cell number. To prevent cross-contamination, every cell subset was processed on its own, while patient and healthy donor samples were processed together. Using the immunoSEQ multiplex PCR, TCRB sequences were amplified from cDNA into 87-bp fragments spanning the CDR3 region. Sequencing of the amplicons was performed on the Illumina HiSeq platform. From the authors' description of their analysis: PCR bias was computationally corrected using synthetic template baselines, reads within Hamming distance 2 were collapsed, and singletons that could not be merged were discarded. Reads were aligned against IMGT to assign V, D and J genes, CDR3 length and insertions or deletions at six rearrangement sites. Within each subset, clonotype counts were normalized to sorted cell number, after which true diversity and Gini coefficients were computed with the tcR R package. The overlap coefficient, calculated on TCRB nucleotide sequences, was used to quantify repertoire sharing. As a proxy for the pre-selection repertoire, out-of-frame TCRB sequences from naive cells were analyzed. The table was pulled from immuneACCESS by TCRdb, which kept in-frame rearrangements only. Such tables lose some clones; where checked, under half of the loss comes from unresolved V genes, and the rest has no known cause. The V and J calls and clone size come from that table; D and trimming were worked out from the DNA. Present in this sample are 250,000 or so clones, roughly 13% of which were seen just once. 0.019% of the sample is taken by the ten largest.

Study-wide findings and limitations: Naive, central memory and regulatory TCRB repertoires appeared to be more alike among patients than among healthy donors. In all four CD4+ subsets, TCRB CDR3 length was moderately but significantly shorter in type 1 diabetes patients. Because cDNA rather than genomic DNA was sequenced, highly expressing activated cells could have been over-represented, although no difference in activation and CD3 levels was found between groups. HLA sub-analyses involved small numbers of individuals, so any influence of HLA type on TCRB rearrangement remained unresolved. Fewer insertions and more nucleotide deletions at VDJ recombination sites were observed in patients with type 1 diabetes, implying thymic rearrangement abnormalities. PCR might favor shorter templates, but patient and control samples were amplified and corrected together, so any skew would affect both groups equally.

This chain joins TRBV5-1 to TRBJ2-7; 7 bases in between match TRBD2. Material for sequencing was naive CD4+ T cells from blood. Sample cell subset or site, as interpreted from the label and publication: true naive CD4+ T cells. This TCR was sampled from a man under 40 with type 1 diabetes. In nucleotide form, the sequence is TGCGCCAGCAGTTCGGGGAGCGGGGAATTCTACGAGCAGTACTTC. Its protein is CASSSGSGEFYEQYF.